The 10 T cell receptor beta chains listed next were all sequenced from one sample in a study of T-cell memory formation after mild COVID-19. In TCRdb, the 5' RACE reads were re-called with MiXCR into one record per CDR3 protein. This table holds about 200,000 distinct CDR3 sequences, around 8.8% found once. Specimen: PBMCs or a T cell subset sorted from them (not recorded which). Every receptor here comes from a man aged 18-30 years who had mild COVID-19 (a few samples of this study predate the infection). Cell type and time point are not known.

The chain couples TRBV5-4 to TRBJ1-6; D gene unclear. This CDR3 is built from 14 residues. From germline, CDR1 is SGHNT and CDR2 YYREEE (reference sequence). V lost 0 bases to trimming and J lost 5 bases, with 6 bases between them. CDR3 DNA sequence: TGTGCCAGCAGCTTGGATACTAATAATTCACCCCTCCACTTT. It encodes CASSLDTNNSPLHF.

The CDR3 sequence is CASSLGYSTNTGELFF. DNA of the CDR3: TGCGCCAGCAGCTTGGGATATTCAACGAACACCGGGGAGCTGTTTTTT. The chain recombines TRBV5-1 with TRBJ2-2; no clear D gene. The V gene lost 0 bases and the J gene lost 0 bases, with 9 bases spanning the gap. CDR1 is SGHRS, CDR2 YFSETQ, per germline. The CDR3 is made up of 16 amino acids.

V and J are TRBV6-1 and TRBJ2-2; the D gene is possibly TRBD2 (7 bases). V shed 7 bases and J shed 4 bases, with 28 bases lying between them. The CDR3 is 19 amino acids. Germline V gene data show CDR1 as MNHNS and CDR2 as SASEGT. The CDR3 loop is CASNKMVPGRAGATGELFF. CDR3 sequence (DNA): TGTGCCAGCAATAAAATGGTCCCGGGGCGTGCGGGGGCCACCGGGGAGCTGTTTTTT.

This clonotype came up a few times. This chain connects TRBV28 to TRBJ2-5; unclear D gene. The CDR3 length is 13 residues. The V gene's germline CDR1 is MDHEN and CDR2 SYDVKM. The ends were cut back, 4 bases at V and 2 bases at J, with 8 bases in the middle. The CDR3 nucleotides read TGTGCCAGCAGTTATGTGGGGCAAGAGACCCAGTACTTC. Its protein is CASSYVGQETQYF.

This clonotype was picked up a small number of times. This rearrangement joins TRBV20-1 to TRBJ2-5; D is unclear. This CDR3 contains 13 residues. With 2 bases removed from V and 2 bases from J, the gap between germline ends came to 9 bases. CDR1 is DFQATT and CDR2 is SNEGSKA in the germline V gene (reference sequence). The CDR3 loop is CSARTTIQETQYF. The CDR3, as DNA: TGCAGTGCTAGAACTACCATTCAAGAGACCCAGTACTTC.

The chain links TRBV18 to TRBJ2-7; 13 bases fit TRBD2. Germline V gene lookup returns CDR1 KGHSH and CDR2 LQKENI. CDR3 length equals 15 residues. The junction had 5 bases not matched to a gene; V was cut back by 6 bases and J by 3 bases. The CDR3 region is CASSAGTSGDYEQYF. The CDR3 DNA is TGTGCCAGCTCGGCAGGGACTAGCGGGGACTACGAGCAGTACTTC. The full variable domain, completed using reference TRBV18 and TRBJ2-7, is NAGVMQNPRHLVRRRGQEARLRCSPMKGHSHVYWYRQLPEEGLKFMVYLQKENIIDESGMPKERFSAEFPKEGPSILRIQQVVRGDSAAYFCASSAGTSGDYEQYFGPGTRLTVT.

In its sample, this clonotype was seen many times. This chain uses TRBV6-5 with TRBJ2-7; D perhaps matches TRBD2 (6 bases). The CDR3 contains 13 residues. V shed 6 bases and J shed 6 bases, with 15 bases lying between them. In germline, CDR1 is MNHEY, CDR2 SVGAGI. The CDR3 region is CASSSFLGGEQYV. The CDR3 DNA reads as TGTGCCAGCAGCTCGTTTTTGGGGGGCGAGCAGTACGTC.

This clonotype was seen a few times. CDR3 region: CASSLALSKETQYF. CDR3 in DNA: TGTGCCAGCAGCTTGGCCCTTAGCAAGGAGACCCAGTACTTC. The chain uses TRBV5-4 and TRBJ2-5; unclear D gene. CDR3 length: 14 amino acids. V was cut by 0 bases and J by 5 bases, with 11 bases left in between. The V gene's germline CDR1 is SGHNT and CDR2 YYREEE (reference sequence).

The chain uses TRBV20-1 and TRBJ1-1, with TRBD1 as a possible D gene (5 bases). The CDR3 contains 15 residues. Germline values: CDR1 DFQATT, CDR2 SNEGSKA (reference sequence). V lost 0 bases to trimming and J lost 3 bases, with 14 bases between them. The CDR3: CSARDRRAGDTEAFF. CDR3 coding DNA: TGCAGTGCTAGAGATAGAAGGGCGGGGGACACTGAAGCTTTCTTT.

This clonotype showed up many times. The chain joins TRBV20-1 to TRBJ1-1; D unclear. Trimming pared 1 base from V and 0 bases from J, leaving 6 bases between. The CDR3 consists of 13 residues. Germline lookup yields CDR1 DFQATT and CDR2 SNEGSKA (reference sequence). The CDR3 spells CSARGGLNTEAFF. Here the CDR3 DNA reads TGCAGTGCTAGAGGGGGATTGAACACTGAAGCTTTCTTT.